A single sample is the source of the 26 T cell receptor beta chains below, sequenced in a study of shared clonotypes between healthy human individuals. Sequencing was performed with immunoSEQ multiplex PCR; in TCRdb, only in-frame clones are kept and a portion is missing. Altogether approximately 620,000 clones are present, roughly 97% being singletons, with the ten largest covering 0.045% to 0.06%. The sequencing input was naive CD4+ T cells sorted from blood. Indicated subset: CD45RA+ positively selected. Receptor source: a woman between 25 and 40 years old in good health.

This chain uses TRBV29-1 with TRBJ1-2, with TRBD1 as a possible D gene (5 bases). Germline lookup yields CDR1 SQVTM and CDR2 ANQGSEA. Trimming shortened V by 3 bases and J by 2 bases, and 10 bases separated the two germline ends. The CDR3 length is 13 residues. In DNA, the CDR3 is TGCAGCGTTGAGGGGGACCTAAACTATGGCTACACCTTC. Its protein product is CSVEGDLNYGYTF.

This sequence joins TRBV7-8 and TRBJ1-6; possibly TRBD1 for D (5 bases). The CDR3 covers 14 residues. The V gene lost 3 bases and the J gene lost 10 bases, with 13 bases spanning the gap. Germline lookup yields CDR1 SGHVS and CDR2 FQNEAQ. CDR3 in DNA: TGTGCCAGCAGCTTCGGGCAGGGAAACTCACCCCTCCACTTT. This gives the protein CASSFGQGNSPLHF.

This clone occurred once. This rearrangement joins TRBV4-1 to TRBJ2-5; D assignment may be TRBD1 or TRBD2 (7 bases each). The CDR3 loop spans 17 amino acids. Between the trimmed V and J ends, which lost 4 bases and 1 base, there was a span of 19 bases. The germline V gene has CDR1 MGHRA and CDR2 YSYEKL. As DNA, the CDR3 is TGCGCCAGCAGCCCACTAAACAGGGGAGGGCCCCAAGAGACCCAGTACTTC. This encodes CASSPLNRGGPQETQYF.

The chain couples TRBV28 to TRBJ2-2; D not resolved. Germline-derived CDR1 and CDR2 are MDHEN and SYDVKM. With 9 bases removed from V and 6 bases from J, the gap between germline ends came to 20 bases. The CDR3 extends over 15 amino acids. The CDR3 coding sequence is TGTGCCAGTTCAATCCCACACTCCCTCCCCGGGGAGCTGTTTTTT. This translates into CASSIPHSLPGELFF. Based on the CDR3 plus reference TRBV28 and TRBJ2-2, the full variable domain is DVKVTQSSRYLVKRTGEKVFLECVQDMDHENMFWYRQDPGLGLRLIYFSYDVKMKEKGDIPEGYSVSREKKERFSLILESASTNQTSMYLCASSIPHSLPGELFFGEGSRLTVL.

The chain links TRBV6-1 to TRBJ1-4; 9 nucleotides line up with TRBD1. Germline CDR1 and CDR2: MNHNS and SASEGT. The CDR3 is made up of 13 amino acids. The J segment lost 5 bases and the V segment lost 8 bases, leaving 3 bases of the junction unmatched. The CDR3 here is CASETGGNEKLFF. CDR3 coding DNA: TGTGCCAGCGAGACAGGGGGGAATGAAAAACTGTTTTTT.

This chain joins TRBV18 and TRBJ1-5; D is undetermined. From germline, CDR1 is KGHSH and CDR2 LQKENI. This CDR3 comprises 12 residues. V lost 5 bases and J lost 4, with 6 bases in between. The CDR3 sequence: CASSGENQPQHF. DNA for the CDR3: TGTGCCAGCTCAGGGGAAAATCAGCCCCAGCATTTT.

The chain couples TRBV11-3 to TRBJ1-2; TRBD1 matches 7 bases. CDR1 and CDR2 (germline): SGHNT, YENEEA. V lost 1 base and J lost 8; bases outside the gene matches: 4. The length of the CDR3 is 13 residues. This chain's CDR3 is CASSLGTGEGYTF. CDR3 DNA sequence: TGTGCCAGCAGCTTAGGAACAGGGGAGGGCTACACCTTC.

This chain joins TRBV15 and TRBJ2-2; 9 bases align to TRBD2. After removal of 1 base from V and 8 bases from J, the junction contained 14 bases not matched to a gene. Germline CDR1 LNHNV, CDR2 YYDKDF (reference sequence). The CDR3 extends over 18 amino acids. The chain's CDR3 is CATSRVVREGPFSGELFF. As DNA, the CDR3 is TGTGCCACCAGCAGAGTGGTGCGGGAGGGCCCGTTTTCTGGGGAGCTGTTTTTT. The full variable domain, with the rest looked up from reference TRBV15 and TRBJ2-2, is DAMVIQNPRYQVTQFGKPVTLSCSQTLNHNVMYWYQQKSSQAPKLLFHYYDKDFNNEADTPDNFQSRRPNTSFCFLDIRSPGLGDTAMYLCATSRVVREGPFSGELFFGEGSRLTVL.

This clone showed up just once. The chain employs TRBV9 and TRBJ2-7; weak D call: TRBD2 (6 bases). CDR1 and CDR2 from the germline V gene are SGDLS and YYNGEE. The CDR3 consists of 15 residues. V was trimmed by 4 bases and J by 4 bases, leaving 18 bases between them. CDR3 sequence reads: CASSLQPGGAYEQYF. The CDR3 DNA follows: TGTGCCAGCAGCCTACAGCCGGGCGGGGCTTACGAGCAGTACTTC.

This clone was seen once. The V gene is TRBV7-2, the J gene TRBJ1-6; a weak D match, TRBD1 (5 bases). This CDR3 spans 15 amino acids. From germline, CDR1 is SGHTA and CDR2 FQGNSA. The V and J ends lost 8 bases and 8 bases respectively, with 19 bases between them. CDR3 DNA sequence: TGTGCCAGCCTTGGGCCGGGACTACGTGATTCACCCCTCCACTTT. Residues: CASLGPGLRDSPLHF.

The chain uses TRBV5-1 and TRBJ2-1, with D perhaps given as TRBD1 or TRBD2 (5 bases each). This CDR3 has 15 residues. Trimming took off 0 bases at V and 4 bases at J, with 11 bases between the two ends. Germline V gene data show CDR1 as SGHRS and CDR2 as YFSETQ. CDR3 sequence (DNA): TGCGCCAGCAGCTTGGGGGGACCGGGTTACAATGAGCAGTTCTTC. It specifies CASSLGGPGYNEQFF.

This chain uses TRBV11-2 with TRBJ2-7; no reliable D call. The CDR3 sequence is 15 residues long. Germline CDR1 and CDR2: SGHAT and FQNNGV. The ends were cut back, 2 bases at V and 9 bases at J, with 20 bases in the middle. The CDR3 bases are TGTGCCAGCAGCTTACCTGACTCGTCCCTATTAGGGCAGTACTTC. The encoded protein is CASSLPDSSLLGQYF.

The CDR3: CSVVPGGRGYTF. CDR3 coding DNA: TGCAGCGTTGTACCCGGGGGGCGAGGCTACACCTTC. This chain uses TRBV29-1 with TRBJ1-2; possible D gene TRBD1, 6 bases. The germline V gene encodes CDR1 SQVTM and CDR2 ANQGSEA. This CDR3 is 12 amino acids long. Trimming stripped 4 bases from V and 8 bases from J, with 14 bases between.

A note on this clone: Within the sample, other DNA sequences also encode this same CDR3. V gene TRBV19 combines with J gene TRBJ2-7, with TRBD1 matching over 8 bases. J gave up 0 bases and V 6 bases, and 4 bases lay outside the gene matches. The V gene's germline CDR1 is LNHDA and CDR2 SQIVND (reference sequence). This CDR3 contains 14 residues. The CDR3 DNA reads TGTGCCAGTAGCCGGGGACAGGCCTCCTACGAGCAGTACTTC. Its protein product is CASSRGQASYEQYF.

The chain links TRBV14 to TRBJ2-7; no reliable D call. Germline CDR1 SGHDN, CDR2 FVKESK. V lost 4 bases to trimming and J lost 1 base, with 8 bases between them. CDR3 length: 13 residues. This CDR3 is CASSRKPSYEQYF. The CDR3 DNA is TGTGCCAGCAGCCGAAAGCCGTCCTACGAGCAGTACTTC. The full variable domain, with the rest looked up from reference TRBV14 and TRBJ2-7, is EAGVTQFPSHSVIEKGQTVTLRCDPISGHDNLYWYRRVMGKEIKFLLHFVKESKQDESGMPNNRFLAERTGGTYSTLKVQPAELEDSGVYFCASSRKPSYEQYFGPGTRLTVT.

The V call is TRBV27, the J call TRBJ2-7; D perhaps matches TRBD1 (5 bases). Germline V CDR1 and CDR2: MNHEY, SMNVEV (reference sequence). V was trimmed by 4 bases and J by 4 bases, leaving 11 bases between them. This CDR3 has 13 residues. The CDR3 is CASSWGSKYEQYF. CDR3 coding DNA: TGTGCCAGCAGTTGGGGCAGCAAGTACGAGCAGTACTTC.

V is TRBV2 and J is TRBJ2-5; D uncertain. The J call may be incorrect, as the DNA end agrees better with TRBJ2-7. In germline, CDR1 is SNHLY, CDR2 FYNNEI. This CDR3 region has 13 residues. The CDR3 sequence is CASSIGRNYEQYF. Here the CDR3 DNA reads TGTGCCAGCAGTATCGGGCGCAACTACGAGCAGTACTTC.

With respect to this clone: At the DNA level, this CDR3 is encoded by other sequences in the same sample as well. The rearrangement joins TRBV7-9 to TRBJ2-7; 7 bases agree with TRBD1. Germline assignment: CDR1 SEHNR and CDR2 FQNEAQ (reference sequence). This CDR3 has 14 residues. V shed 3 bases and J 2 bases; nucleotides not matched to a gene: 4. This CDR3 reads CASSFSGGAYEQYF. DNA for the CDR3: TGTGCCAGCAGCTTTTCAGGGGGTGCCTACGAGCAGTACTTC.

V gene TRBV18 combines with J gene TRBJ2-1; 14 bases are a match to TRBD2. CDR1 KGHSH and CDR2 LQKENI come from the germline V gene. The CDR3 runs to 15 residues. J gave up 7 bases and V 5 bases, and 4 bases lay outside the gene matches. CDR3 residues: CASSSGTSGSNEQFF. The CDR3 coding sequence is TGTGCCAGCTCATCCGGGACTAGCGGGAGTAATGAGCAGTTCTTC.

V gene TRBV2 combines with J gene TRBJ2-7; D possibly corresponds to TRBD1 (6 bases). The V end was cut by 1 base, the J end by 6 bases, with 10 bases between. Germline loops: CDR1 SNHLY, CDR2 FYNNEI. This CDR3 spans 13 amino acids. CDR3 in DNA: TGTGCCAGCAGTGAAGGCGAAGGGGGCGAGCAGTACTTC. It encodes CASSEGEGGEQYF.

The chain is built from TRBV10-1 and TRBJ2-6; D is perhaps TRBD1 or TRBD2 (6 bases each). In germline, CDR1 is WNHNN, CDR2 SYGVQD (reference sequence). The CDR3 consists of 21 residues. V lost 5 bases and J lost 0, with 26 bases in between. The CDR3 region is CASSTGGGADPICSGANVLTF. The DNA for the CDR3 is TGCGCCAGCAGTACCGGGGGCGGGGCGGACCCGATCTGCTCTGGGGCCAACGTCCTGACTTTC.

This chain joins TRBV18 and TRBJ1-5, with a tentative D call TRBD1 (6 bases). V lost 2 bases, J lost 6 bases, and 17 bases lay in between. Germline V gene data show CDR1 as KGHSH and CDR2 as LQKENI. The CDR3 has 16 amino acids. CDR3 region: CASSPGEWTDSQPQHF. In nucleotides, the CDR3 is TGTGCCAGCTCACCAGGCGAATGGACAGACTCTCAGCCCCAGCATTTT. The whole variable domain, remainder taken from reference TRBV18 and TRBJ1-5, is NAGVMQNPRHLVRRRGQEARLRCSPMKGHSHVYWYRQLPEEGLKFMVYLQKENIIDESGMPKERFSAEFPKEGPSILRIQQVVRGDSAAYFCASSPGEWTDSQPQHFGDGTRLSIL.

The chain joins TRBV7-2 to TRBJ2-5, with 7 bases identical to TRBD1. The J call may be in error: the DNA end matches TRBJ2-7 better. CDR1 SGHTA and CDR2 FQGNSA come from the germline V gene. The CDR3 runs 13 residues. In DNA form, the CDR3 reads TGTGCCAGCAGCAAACTACAGGGGTACGAGCAGTACTTC. Protein: CASSKLQGYEQYF.

The chain joins TRBV7-2 to TRBJ1-2, with D possibly matching TRBD1 (5 bases). This CDR3 region has 13 residues. Trimming removed 5 bases at V and 8 bases at J, with 15 bases between. The germline CDR1 and CDR2 sequences are SGHTA and FQGNSA. CDR3 nucleotides: TGTGCCAGCAGCCCGGACCCCCCAGGGGGCTACACCTTC. It codes for CASSPDPPGGYTF.

V is TRBV5-1 and J is TRBJ2-5; 10 nucleotides agree with TRBD2. The CDR3 spans 18 residues. The trim removed 1 base at V and 5 bases at J, leaving 14 bases unmatched. Germline CDR1 and CDR2: SGHRS and YFSETQ. In DNA, the CDR3 is TGCGCCAGCAGCTTGATGGCCAGCGGGAGGGAGATAGGGGAGACCCAGTACTTC. Translated: CASSLMASGREIGETQYF.

The chain links TRBV14 to TRBJ2-1, with 8 bases aligning to TRBD2. This CDR3 spans 15 amino acids. The V and J ends lost 8 bases and 7 bases, in that order; junction bases with no gene match: 13. CDR1 is SGHDN and CDR2 is FVKESK in the germline V gene. The CDR3 loop reads CASSSGAGASNEQFF. CDR3 nucleotides: TGTGCCAGCTCCTCAGGAGCGGGGGCGTCGAATGAGCAGTTCTTC.